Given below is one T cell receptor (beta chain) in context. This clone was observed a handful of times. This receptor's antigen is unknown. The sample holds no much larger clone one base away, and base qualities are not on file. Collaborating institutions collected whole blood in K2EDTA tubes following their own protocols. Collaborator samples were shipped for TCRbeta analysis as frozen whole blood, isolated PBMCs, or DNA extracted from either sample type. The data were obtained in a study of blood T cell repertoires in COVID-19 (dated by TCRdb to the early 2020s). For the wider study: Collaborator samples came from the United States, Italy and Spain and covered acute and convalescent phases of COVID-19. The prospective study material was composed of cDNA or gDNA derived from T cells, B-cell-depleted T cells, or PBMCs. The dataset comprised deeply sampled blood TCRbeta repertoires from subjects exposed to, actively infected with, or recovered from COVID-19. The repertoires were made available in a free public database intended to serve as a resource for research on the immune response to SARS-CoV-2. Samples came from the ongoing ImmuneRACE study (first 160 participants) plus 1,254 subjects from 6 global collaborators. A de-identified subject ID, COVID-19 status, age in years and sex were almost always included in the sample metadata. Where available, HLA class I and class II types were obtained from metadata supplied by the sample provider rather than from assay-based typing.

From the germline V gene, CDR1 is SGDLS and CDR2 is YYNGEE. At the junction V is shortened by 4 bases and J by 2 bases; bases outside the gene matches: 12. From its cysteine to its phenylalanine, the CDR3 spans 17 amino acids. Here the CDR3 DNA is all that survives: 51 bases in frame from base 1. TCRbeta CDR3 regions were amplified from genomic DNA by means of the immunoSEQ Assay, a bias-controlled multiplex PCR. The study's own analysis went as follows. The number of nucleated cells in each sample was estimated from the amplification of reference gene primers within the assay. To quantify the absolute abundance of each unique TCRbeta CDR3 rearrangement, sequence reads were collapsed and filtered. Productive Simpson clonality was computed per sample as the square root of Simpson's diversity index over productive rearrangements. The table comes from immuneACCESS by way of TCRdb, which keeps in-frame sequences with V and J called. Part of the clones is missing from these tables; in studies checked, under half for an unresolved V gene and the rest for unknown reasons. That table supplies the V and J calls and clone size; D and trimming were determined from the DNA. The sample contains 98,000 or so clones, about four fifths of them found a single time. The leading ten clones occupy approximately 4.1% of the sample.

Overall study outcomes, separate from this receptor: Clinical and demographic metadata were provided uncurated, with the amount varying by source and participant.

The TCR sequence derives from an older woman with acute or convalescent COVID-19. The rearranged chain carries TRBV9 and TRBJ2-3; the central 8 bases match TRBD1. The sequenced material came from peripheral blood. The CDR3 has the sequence CASSIRTGPPDTDTQYF. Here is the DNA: TGTGCCAGCAGCATCCGGACAGGGCCCCCCGACACAGATACGCAGTATTTT.